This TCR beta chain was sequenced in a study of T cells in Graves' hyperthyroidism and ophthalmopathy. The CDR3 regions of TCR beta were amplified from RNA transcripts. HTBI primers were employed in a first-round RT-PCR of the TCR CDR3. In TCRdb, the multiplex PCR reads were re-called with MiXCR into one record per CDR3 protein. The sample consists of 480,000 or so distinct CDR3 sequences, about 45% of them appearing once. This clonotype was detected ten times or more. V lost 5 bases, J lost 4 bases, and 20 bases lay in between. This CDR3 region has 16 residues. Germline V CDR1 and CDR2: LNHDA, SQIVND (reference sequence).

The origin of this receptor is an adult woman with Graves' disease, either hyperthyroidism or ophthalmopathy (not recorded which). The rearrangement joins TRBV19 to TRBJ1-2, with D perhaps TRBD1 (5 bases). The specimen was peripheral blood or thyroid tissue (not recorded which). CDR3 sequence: CASSLTQGAFRYGYTF. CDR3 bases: TGTGCCAGTAGTCTCACACAAGGGGCCTTCCGCTATGGCTACACCTTC.